This TCR beta chain is drawn from a study of OX40 agonist ivuxolimab in advanced cancers. Points from the study as a whole: Clonal expansion was among the lowest in partial responders at 0.1-3.0 mg/kg, especially CD8+.

Trimming left V 2 bases short and J 6 bases short, with 8 bases between. This CDR3 has 12 residues. The germline V gene encodes CDR1 SQVTM and CDR2 ANQGSEA. A remark on this clone: Its antigen is unknown.

Sequencing used immunoSEQ multiplex PCR; TCRdb keeps in-frame clones, though not all of them. There are 45,000 to 60,000 clones in the sample; about 89% occur only once, and around 4% lies in the top ten. The rearrangement links TRBV29-1 to TRBJ2-1; D remains unclear. This receptor was identified in an adult with an advanced solid tumor such as melanoma, head and neck, liver or kidney cancer. The source material was CD4+ or CD8+ T cells sorted from blood, sampled in a trial of the OX40 agonist ivuxolimab. CDR3 bases: TGCAGCGTTGAAAAGGGCGGCAATGAGCAGTTCTTC. Protein product: CSVEKGGNEQFF.